This is a list of T cell receptor beta chains from one sample in a study of blood T cell repertoires in COVID-19. Sequenced by immunoSEQ multiplex PCR; TCRdb stores in-frame clones only, minus some. The table lists about 350,000 clones, 65% to 90% of them singletons. Sequencing used peripheral blood. Source of these receptors: a woman aged 55-70 years with COVID-19, enrolled during active disease. Each CDR3 is given with its conserved first and last residue. The D gene is left open where the match is weak. Only part of the rows carry a size: once, few, many, or a class if the clone is expanded.

length: 14
D: .
size: .
J: TRBJ1-2
V: TRBV3-1/TRBV3-2
DNA: TGTGCCAGCAGCCAAGGTTCAGTTAACTATGGCTACACCTTC
CDR3: CASSQGSVNYGYTF

length: 15
D: .
size: .
J: TRBJ1-1
V: TRBV5-1
DNA: TGCGCCAGCAGCTTGGAGAGGCCCCTGAACACTGAAGCTTTCTTT
CDR3: CASSLERPLNTEAFF

length: 11
D: TRBD1
size: .
J: TRBJ1-1
V: TRBV2
DNA: TGTGCCAGCACGGGACAGATTGAAGCTTTCTTT
CDR3: CASTGQIEAFF

length: 13
D: .
size: .
J: TRBJ1-2
V: TRBV30
DNA: TGTGCCTGGAGTCGGGGGATCTCCTCTGGCTACACCTTC
CDR3: CAWSRGISSGYTF

length: 16
D: TRBD2
size: .
J: TRBJ2-1
V: TRBV9
DNA: TGTGCCAGCAGCGTACTAGCGGGGGGGAATTACAATGAGCAGTTCTTC
CDR3: CASSVLAGGNYNEQFF

length: 16
D: TRBD2
size: .
J: TRBJ2-1
V: TRBV7-9
DNA: TGTGCCAGCAGTCTTAGCGGGGGGGCATCCTACAATGAGCAGTTCTTC
CDR3: CASSLSGGASYNEQFF

length: 14
D: .
size: .
J: TRBJ1-1
V: TRBV7-3
DNA: TGTGCCAGCAGCTTAACCCCGGTCGGGACTGAAGCTTTCTTT
CDR3: CASSLTPVGTEAFF

length: 15
D: TRBD1
size: .
J: TRBJ2-2
V: TRBV7-9
DNA: TGTGCCAGCAGCTCGTGGGACAGGGGCACCGGGGAGCTGTTTTTT
CDR3: CASSSWDRGTGELFF

length: 14
D: .
size: .
J: TRBJ1-1
V: TRBV7-3
DNA: TGTGCCAGCAGCCTTACCCACAGCAACACTGAAGCTTTCTTT
CDR3: CASSLTHSNTEAFF

length: 13
D: .
size: few
J: TRBJ2-1
V: TRBV5-1
DNA: TGCGCCAGCAGCTTGAACAGTAACAATGAGCAGTTCTTC
CDR3: CASSLNSNNEQFF

length: 15
D: .
size: .
J: TRBJ2-7
V: TRBV19
DNA: TGTGCCAGTAGTCCATTTGGAGATGGGTCCTACGAGCAGTACTTC
CDR3: CASSPFGDGSYEQYF

length: 16
D: .
size: .
J: TRBJ2-3
V: TRBV7-2
DNA: TGTGCCAGCAGCTTAGGGGCCCCAGGGGGGTCAGATACGCAGTATTTT
CDR3: CASSLGAPGGSDTQYF

length: 13
D: .
size: few
J: TRBJ1-1
V: TRBV9
DNA: TGTGCCAGCAGCGTAGGGGGGGACACTGAAGCTTTCTTT
CDR3: CASSVGGDTEAFF

length: 14
D: TRBD2
size: .
J: TRBJ2-7
V: TRBV9
DNA: TGTGCCAGCAGCCCGGGACTAGCGGGGTTCGAGCAGTACTTC
CDR3: CASSPGLAGFEQYF

length: 21
D: TRBD2
size: .
J: TRBJ2-3
V: TRBV10-3
DNA: TGTGCCATCAGTCCGACCGGGACTAGCGGGGGGTACCCCCTTAACACAGATACGCAGTATTTT
CDR3: CAISPTGTSGGYPLNTDTQYF

length: 16
D: TRBD2
size: .
J: TRBJ2-3
V: TRBV5-1
DNA: TGCGCCAGCAGCTCCGGACTAGCGGGGGGCACAGATACGCAGTATTTT
CDR3: CASSSGLAGGTDTQYF

length: 13
D: .
size: .
J: TRBJ2-5
V: TRBV10-3
DNA: TGTGCCATCAGTGGGAGTTCAGCAGAGACCCAGTACTTC
CDR3: CAISGSSAETQYF

length: 14
D: .
size: .
J: TRBJ2-1
V: TRBV7-3
DNA: TGTGCCAGCAGCTTTGACAGCCTGTACAATGAGCAGTTCTTC
CDR3: CASSFDSLYNEQFF

length: 15
D: TRBD2
size: .
J: TRBJ2-2
V: TRBV9
DNA: TGTGCCAGCAGCGTAGCGGCTAGCGGCGCCGGGGAGCTGTTTTTT
CDR3: CASSVAASGAGELFF

length: 13
D: .
size: few
J: TRBJ2-7
V: TRBV7-9
DNA: TGTGCCAGCAGCTTTCATTACGGCTACGAGCAGTACTTC
CDR3: CASSFHYGYEQYF

length: 17
D: .
size: .
J: TRBJ1-2
V: TRBV2
DNA: TGTGCCAGCCAGGGGCCGGCGGACAGCAGCGGGGGGAATGGCTACACCTTC
CDR3: CASQGPADSSGGNGYTF

length: 15
D: .
size: .
J: TRBJ2-3
V: TRBV5-6
DNA: TGTGCCAGCAGCCCTTCGACAGCAAGCACAGATACGCAGTATTTT
CDR3: CASSPSTASTDTQYF

length: 15
D: TRBD1
size: .
J: TRBJ1-5
V: TRBV6-2/TRBV6-3
DNA: TGTGCCAGCAGTTACGACAGGGACGGGATTCAGCCCCAGCATTTT
CDR3: CASSYDRDGIQPQHF

length: 14
D: TRBD1
size: .
J: TRBJ2-2
V: TRBV4-2
DNA: TGTGCCAGCAGCCATAGGACAGGGACCGGGGAGCTGTTTTTT
CDR3: CASSHRTGTGELFF

length: 15
D: .
size: .
J: TRBJ1-4
V: TRBV19
DNA: TGTGCCAGTAGTGTCCGACTGACCCAAAATGAAAAACTGTTTTTT
CDR3: CASSVRLTQNEKLFF

length: 16
D: TRBD2
size: .
J: TRBJ2-7
V: TRBV10-1
DNA: TGCGCCAGCTCCCCGTCCGGGACTAGCGGAAGATACGAGCAGTACTTC
CDR3: CASSPSGTSGRYEQYF

length: 15
D: .
size: .
J: TRBJ1-5
V: TRBV18
DNA: TGTGCCAGCTCACCCCGGAGTTTAAACAATCAGCCCCAGCATTTT
CDR3: CASSPRSLNNQPQHF

length: 16
D: .
size: .
J: TRBJ2-3
V: TRBV18
DNA: TGTGCCAGCTCACCACCTGGGCGAAGACGGACAGATACGCAGTATTTT
CDR3: CASSPPGRRRTDTQYF

length: 18
D: TRBD1
size: .
J: TRBJ2-1
V: TRBV7-6
DNA: TGTGCCAGCAGCTTAGAATTCGGCATAGGGACAGGGCGTAATGAGCAGTTCTTC
CDR3: CASSLEFGIGTGRNEQFF

length: 14
D: .
size: few
J: TRBJ1-1
V: TRBV10-1
DNA: TGCGCCAGCAGTGAACAGGGAATTTACACTGAAGCTTTCTTT
CDR3: CASSEQGIYTEAFF

length: 13
D: .
size: once
J: TRBJ1-4
V: TRBV28
DNA: TGTGCCAGCAGTTTTAGGGGTGGTGAAAAACTGTTTTTT
CDR3: CASSFRGGEKLFF

length: 15
D: .
size: .
J: TRBJ2-3
V: TRBV5-1
DNA: TGCGCCAGCAGCTTGAGCCTAACTAGCACAGATACGCAGTATTTT
CDR3: CASSLSLTSTDTQYF

length: 16
D: .
size: .
J: TRBJ2-2
V: TRBV7-9
DNA: TGTGCCAGCAGCTTCGCGCAGGGGGGTATAACCGGGGAGCTGTTTTTT
CDR3: CASSFAQGGITGELFF

length: 15
D: .
size: few
J: TRBJ2-1
V: TRBV9
DNA: TGTGCCAGCACCCAGCGGGCAGAGTCCTACAATGAGCAGTTCTTC
CDR3: CASTQRAESYNEQFF

length: 15
D: TRBD1
size: .
J: TRBJ1-2
V: TRBV29-1
DNA: TGCAGCGTCCTCCCGAACAGGGGGGGCAACTATGGCTACACCTTC
CDR3: CSVLPNRGGNYGYTF

length: 13
D: .
size: .
J: TRBJ1-3
V: TRBV29-1
DNA: TGCAGCGTTGATACCAGCTCTGGAAACACCATATATTTT
CDR3: CSVDTSSGNTIYF

length: 15
D: TRBD1
size: .
J: TRBJ1-2
V: TRBV7-3
DNA: TGTGCCAGCAGCTTAGTAGGACAGGGGGCGTCTGGCTACACCTTC
CDR3: CASSLVGQGASGYTF

length: 13
D: .
size: .
J: TRBJ2-7
V: TRBV6-6
DNA: TGTGCCAGCAGTCCAGGGGATGGGTACGAGCAGTACTTC
CDR3: CASSPGDGYEQYF

length: 11
D: .
size: .
J: TRBJ2-3
V: TRBV20-1
DNA: TGCAGTGCTAGGGATACAGCCAGGCCAGCATTT
CDR3: CSARDTARPAF

length: 14
D: .
size: .
J: TRBJ1-2
V: TRBV28
DNA: TGTGCCAGCAGACCCCCTACAGTCAACTATGGCTACACCTTC
CDR3: CASRPPTVNYGYTF

length: 15
D: .
size: .
J: TRBJ2-3
V: TRBV7-3
DNA: TGTGCCAGCAGCCGCGCGGGGCTTAGCACAGATACGCAGTATTTT
CDR3: CASSRAGLSTDTQYF

length: 16
D: TRBD1
size: few
J: TRBJ1-1
V: TRBV9
DNA: TGTGCCAGCAGCGGAGGGACAGGGGCGTCTAAAACTGAAGCTTTCTTT
CDR3: CASSGGTGASKTEAFF

length: 11
D: .
size: .
J: TRBJ2-7
V: TRBV5-1
DNA: TGCGCCAGCCAACAGGGATACGAGCAGTACTTC
CDR3: CASQQGYEQYF

length: 16
D: .
size: .
J: TRBJ2-7
V: TRBV10-3
DNA: TGTGCCATCAGTGAGTCGGTGCCGGGGGGCGGGAACGAGCAGTACTTC
CDR3: CAISESVPGGGNEQYF

length: 19
D: TRBD1
size: .
J: TRBJ1-2
V: TRBV6-2/TRBV6-3
DNA: TGTGCCAGCAGTTACACTGCCGGGACAGCGCGACCCACTAACTATGGCTACACCTTC
CDR3: CASSYTAGTARPTNYGYTF

length: 13
D: .
size: .
J: TRBJ1-2
V: TRBV12-3/TRBV12-4
DNA: TGTGCCAGCAGCTTGACAGCTAACTATGGCTACACCTTC
CDR3: CASSLTANYGYTF

length: 14
D: TRBD1
size: .
J: TRBJ1-1
V: TRBV5-1
DNA: TGCGCCAGCAGCAGAAACCGGGACAGCGCCCGGGCTTTCTTT
CDR3: CASSRNRDSARAFF

length: 13
D: .
size: many
J: TRBJ2-1
V: TRBV5-1
DNA: TGCGCCAGCAGCTTGAACACCAACAATGAGCAGTTCTTC
CDR3: CASSLNTNNEQFF

length: 13
D: .
size: .
J: TRBJ1-2
V: TRBV18
DNA: TGTGCCAGCTCACCATCCGGCGGGGATGGCTACACCTTC
CDR3: CASSPSGGDGYTF

length: 15
D: .
size: .
J: TRBJ1-5
V: TRBV5-6
DNA: TGTGCCAGCAGCTTGCGGGGACTTAGCAATCAGCCCCAGCATTTT
CDR3: CASSLRGLSNQPQHF

length: 13
D: .
size: .
J: TRBJ2-5
V: TRBV3-1/TRBV3-2
DNA: TGTGCCAGCAGCGTACTAGCTCAAGAGACCCAGTACTTC
CDR3: CASSVLAQETQYF

length: 16
D: .
size: .
J: TRBJ1-1
V: TRBV14
DNA: TGTGCCAGCAGCCGTAGGGCAGGGGTTATGAACACTGAAGCTTTCTTT
CDR3: CASSRRAGVMNTEAFF